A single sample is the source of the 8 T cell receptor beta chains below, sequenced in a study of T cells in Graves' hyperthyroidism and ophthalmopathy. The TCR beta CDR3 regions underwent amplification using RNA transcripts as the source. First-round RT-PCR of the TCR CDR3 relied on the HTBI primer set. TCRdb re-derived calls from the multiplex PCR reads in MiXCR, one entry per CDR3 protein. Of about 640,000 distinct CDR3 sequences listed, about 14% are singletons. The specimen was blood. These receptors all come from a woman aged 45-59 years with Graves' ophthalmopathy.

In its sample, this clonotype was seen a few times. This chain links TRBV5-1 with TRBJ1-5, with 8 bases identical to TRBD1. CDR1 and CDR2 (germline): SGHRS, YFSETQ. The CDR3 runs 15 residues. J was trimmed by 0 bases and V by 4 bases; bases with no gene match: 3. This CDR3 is CASSQTGDSNQPQHF. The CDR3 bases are TGCGCCAGCAGCCAGACAGGGGATAGCAATCAGCCCCAGCATTTT. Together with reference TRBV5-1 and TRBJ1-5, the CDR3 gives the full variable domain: KAGVTQTPRYLIKTRGQQVTLSCSPISGHRSVSWYQQTPGQGLQFLFEYFSETQRNKGNFPGRFSGRQFSNSRSEMNVSTLELGDSALYLCASSQTGDSNQPQHFGDGTRLSIL.

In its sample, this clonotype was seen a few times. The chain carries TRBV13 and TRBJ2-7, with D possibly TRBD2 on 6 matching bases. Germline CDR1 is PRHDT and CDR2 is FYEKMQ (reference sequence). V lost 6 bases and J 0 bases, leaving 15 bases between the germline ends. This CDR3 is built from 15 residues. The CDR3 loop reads CASSITGLVSYEQYF. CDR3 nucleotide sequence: TGTGCCAGCAGTATAACGGGACTCGTCTCCTACGAGCAGTACTTC.

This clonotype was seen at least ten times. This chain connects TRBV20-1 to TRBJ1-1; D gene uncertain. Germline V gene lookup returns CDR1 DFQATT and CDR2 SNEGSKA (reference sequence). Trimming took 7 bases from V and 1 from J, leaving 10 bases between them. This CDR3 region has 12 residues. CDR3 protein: CSVRQPNTEAFF. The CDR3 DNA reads TGCAGTGTAAGACAACCGAACACTGAAGCTTTCTTT.

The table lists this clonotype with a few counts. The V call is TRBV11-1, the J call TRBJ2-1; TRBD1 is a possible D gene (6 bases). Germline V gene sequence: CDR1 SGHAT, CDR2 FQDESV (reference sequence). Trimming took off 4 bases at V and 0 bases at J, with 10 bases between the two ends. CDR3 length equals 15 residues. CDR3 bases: TGTGCCAGCAGCTCTAGACAGGCCTCCTACAATGAGCAGTTCTTC. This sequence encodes CASSSRQASYNEQFF.

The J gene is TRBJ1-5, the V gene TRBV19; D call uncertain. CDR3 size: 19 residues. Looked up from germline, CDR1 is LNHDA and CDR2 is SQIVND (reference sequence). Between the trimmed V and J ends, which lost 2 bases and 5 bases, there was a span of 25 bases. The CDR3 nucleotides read TGTGCCAGTAGTATACCCCAGCGCTTGCACGGCAGCCCTGATCAGCCCCAGCATTTT. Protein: CASSIPQRLHGSPDQPQHF.

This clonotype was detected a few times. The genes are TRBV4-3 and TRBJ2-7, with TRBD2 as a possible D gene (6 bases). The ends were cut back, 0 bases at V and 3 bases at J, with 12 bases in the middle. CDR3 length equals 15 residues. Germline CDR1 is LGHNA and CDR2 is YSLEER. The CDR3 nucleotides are TGCGCCAGCAGCCAAGAGGGAGGCTCTTTCTACGAGCAGTACTTC. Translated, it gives CASSQEGGSFYEQYF.

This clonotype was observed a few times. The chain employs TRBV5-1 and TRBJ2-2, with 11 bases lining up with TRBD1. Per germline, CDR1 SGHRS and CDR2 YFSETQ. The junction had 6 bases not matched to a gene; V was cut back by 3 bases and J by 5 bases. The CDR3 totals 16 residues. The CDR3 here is CASSSAGQGVTGELFF. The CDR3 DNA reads TGCGCCAGCAGCTCCGCGGGACAGGGGGTAACCGGGGAGCTGTTTTTT.

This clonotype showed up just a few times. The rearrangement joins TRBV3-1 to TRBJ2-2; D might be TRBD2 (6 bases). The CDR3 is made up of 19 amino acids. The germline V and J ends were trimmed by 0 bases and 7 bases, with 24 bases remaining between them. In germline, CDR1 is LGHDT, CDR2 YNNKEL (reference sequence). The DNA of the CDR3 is TGTGCCAGCAGCCAAGACCTAGGGAGGTCTAGAGGGTATTTCGGGGAGCTGTTTTTT. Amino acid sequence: CASSQDLGRSRGYFGELFF. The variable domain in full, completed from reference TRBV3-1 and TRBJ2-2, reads DTAVSQTPKYLVTQMGNDKSIKCEQNLGHDTMYWYKQDSKKFLKIMFSYNNKELIINETVPNRFSPKSPDKAHLNLHINSLELGDSAVYFCASSQDLGRSRGYFGELFFGEGSRLTVL.